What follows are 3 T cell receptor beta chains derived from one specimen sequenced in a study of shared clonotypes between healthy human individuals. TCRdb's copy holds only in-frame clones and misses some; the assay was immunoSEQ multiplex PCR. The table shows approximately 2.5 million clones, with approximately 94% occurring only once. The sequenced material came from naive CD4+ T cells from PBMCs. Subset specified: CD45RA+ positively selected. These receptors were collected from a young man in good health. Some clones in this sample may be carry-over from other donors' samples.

CDR3 sequence (DNA): TGTGCCAGCCAGGGAACCATGTACCAAGAGACCCAGTACTTC. Residues: CASQGTMYQETQYF. The chain has TRBV2 and TRBJ2-5; D may be TRBD1 (5 bases). From germline, CDR1 is SNHLY and CDR2 FYNNEI. The V and J ends lost 8 bases and 0 bases respectively, with 13 bases between them. The CDR3 has 14 residues.

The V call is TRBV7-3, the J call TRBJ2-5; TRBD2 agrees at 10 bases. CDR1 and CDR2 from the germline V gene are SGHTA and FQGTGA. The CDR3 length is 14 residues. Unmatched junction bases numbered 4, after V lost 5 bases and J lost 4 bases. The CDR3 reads CASSRGTSAETQYF. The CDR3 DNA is TGTGCCAGCAGCCGCGGGACTAGCGCAGAGACCCAGTACTTC.

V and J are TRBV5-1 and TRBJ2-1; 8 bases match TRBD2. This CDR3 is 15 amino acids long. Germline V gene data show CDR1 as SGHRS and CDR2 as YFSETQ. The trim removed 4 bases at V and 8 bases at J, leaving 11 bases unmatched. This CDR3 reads CASSRNSGIGDEQFF. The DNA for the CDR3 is TGCGCCAGCAGCCGGAATAGCGGGATAGGTGATGAGCAGTTCTTC. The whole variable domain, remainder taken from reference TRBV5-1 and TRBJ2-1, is KAGVTQTPRYLIKTRGQQVTLSCSPISGHRSVSWYQQTPGQGLQFLFEYFSETQRNKGNFPGRFSGRQFSNSRSEMNVSTLELGDSALYLCASSRNSGIGDEQFFGPGTRLTVL.